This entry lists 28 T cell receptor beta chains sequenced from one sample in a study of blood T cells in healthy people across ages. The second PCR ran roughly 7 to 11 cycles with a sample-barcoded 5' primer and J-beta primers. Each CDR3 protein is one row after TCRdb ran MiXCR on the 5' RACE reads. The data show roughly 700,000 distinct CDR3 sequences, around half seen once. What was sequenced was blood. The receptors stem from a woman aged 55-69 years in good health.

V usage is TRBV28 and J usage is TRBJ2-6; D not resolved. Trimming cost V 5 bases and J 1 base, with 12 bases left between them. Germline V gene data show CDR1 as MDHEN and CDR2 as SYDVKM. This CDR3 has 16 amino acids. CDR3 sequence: CASSPPVPSGANVLTF. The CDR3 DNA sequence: TGTGCCAGCAGTCCCCCAGTTCCGTCTGGGGCCAACGTCCTGACTTTC.

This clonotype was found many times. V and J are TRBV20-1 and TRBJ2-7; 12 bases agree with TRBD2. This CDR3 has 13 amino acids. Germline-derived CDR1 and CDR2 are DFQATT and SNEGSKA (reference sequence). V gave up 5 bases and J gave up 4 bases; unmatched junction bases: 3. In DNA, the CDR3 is TGCAGTGCTCGACTAGCGGGAGTTTACGAGCAGTACTTC. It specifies CSARLAGVYEQYF.

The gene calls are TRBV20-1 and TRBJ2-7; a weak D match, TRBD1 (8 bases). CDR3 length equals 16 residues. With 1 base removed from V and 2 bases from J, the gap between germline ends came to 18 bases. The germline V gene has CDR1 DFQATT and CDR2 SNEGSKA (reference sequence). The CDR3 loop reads CSARGRGAGQAYEQYF. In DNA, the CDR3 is TGCAGTGCTAGAGGTCGGGGGGCGGGACAGGCCTACGAGCAGTACTTC.

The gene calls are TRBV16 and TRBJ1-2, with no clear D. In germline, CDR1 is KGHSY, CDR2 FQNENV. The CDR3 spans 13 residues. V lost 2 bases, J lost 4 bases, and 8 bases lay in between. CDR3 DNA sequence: TGTGCCAGCAGCCAAAGGCTCTCCTATGGCTACACCTTC. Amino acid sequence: CASSQRLSYGYTF. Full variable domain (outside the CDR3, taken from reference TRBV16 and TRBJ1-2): GEEVAQTPKHLVRGEGQKAKLYCAPIKGHSYVFWYQQVLKNEFKFLISFQNENVFDETGMPKERFSAKCLPNSPCSLEIQATKLEDSAVYFCASSQRLSYGYTFGSGTRLTVV.

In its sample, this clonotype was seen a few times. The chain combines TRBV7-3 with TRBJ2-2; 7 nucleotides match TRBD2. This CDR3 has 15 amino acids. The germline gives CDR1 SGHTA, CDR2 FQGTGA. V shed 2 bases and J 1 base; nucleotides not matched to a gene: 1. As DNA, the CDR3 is TGTGCCAGCAGCTTAGCTAGCGGGAACACCGGGGAGCTGTTTTTT. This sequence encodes CASSLASGNTGELFF.

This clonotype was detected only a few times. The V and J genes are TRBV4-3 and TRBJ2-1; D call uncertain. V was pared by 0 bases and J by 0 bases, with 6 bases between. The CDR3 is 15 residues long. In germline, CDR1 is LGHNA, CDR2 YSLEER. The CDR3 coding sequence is TGCGCCAGCAGCCAAGAACCCGGCTCCTACAATGAGCAGTTCTTC. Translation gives CASSQEPGSYNEQFF.

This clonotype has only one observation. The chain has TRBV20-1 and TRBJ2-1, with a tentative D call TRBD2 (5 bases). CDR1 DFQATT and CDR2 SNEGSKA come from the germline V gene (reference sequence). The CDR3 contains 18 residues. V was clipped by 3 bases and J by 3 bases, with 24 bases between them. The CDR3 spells CSASRPGGGLTIYNEQFF. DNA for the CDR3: TGCAGTGCTAGCCGTCCCGGAGGTGGGCTTACCATCTACAATGAGCAGTTCTTC.

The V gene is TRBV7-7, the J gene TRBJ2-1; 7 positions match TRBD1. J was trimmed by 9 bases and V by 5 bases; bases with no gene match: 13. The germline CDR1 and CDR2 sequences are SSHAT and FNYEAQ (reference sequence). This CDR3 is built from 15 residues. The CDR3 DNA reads TGTGCCAGCAGCACACAGACGACAGGGAGAGTTGAGCAGTTCTTC. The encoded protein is CASSTQTTGRVEQFF. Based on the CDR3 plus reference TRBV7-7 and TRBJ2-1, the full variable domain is GAGVSQSPRYKVTKRGQDVTLRCDPISSHATLYWYQQALGQGPEFLTYFNYEAQPDKSGLPSDRFSAERPEGSISTLTIQRTEQRDSAMYRCASSTQTTGRVEQFFGPGTRLTVL.

Written as DNA, the CDR3 is TGTGCTAGTGGTTTTCAGGGGATCGTTGGCTACACCTTC. Its translation is CASGFQGIVGYTF. The chain uses TRBV12-5 and TRBJ1-2; D is perhaps TRBD1 (6 bases). The CDR3 spans 13 residues. Germline lookup yields CDR1 LGHNT and CDR2 FRNRAP. With 3 bases removed from V and 7 bases from J, the gap between germline ends came to 12 bases.

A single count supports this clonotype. The CDR3, as DNA: TGCAGTGCTAGATCGTCTAGCGGGAGCTCCTACGAGCAGTACTTC. Translating it yields CSARSSSGSSYEQYF. The rearrangement joins TRBV20-1 to TRBJ2-7, with 10 bases identical to TRBD2. The CDR3 loop spans 15 amino acids. CDR1 and CDR2 from the germline V gene are DFQATT and SNEGSKA (reference sequence). V was clipped by 2 bases and J by 0 bases; unmatched bases: 4.

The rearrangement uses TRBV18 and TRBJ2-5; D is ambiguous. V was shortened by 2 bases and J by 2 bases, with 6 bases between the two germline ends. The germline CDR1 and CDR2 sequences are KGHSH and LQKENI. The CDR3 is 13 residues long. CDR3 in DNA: TGTGCCAGCTCACCAACCCCTCAAGAGACCCAGTACTTC. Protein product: CASSPTPQETQYF.

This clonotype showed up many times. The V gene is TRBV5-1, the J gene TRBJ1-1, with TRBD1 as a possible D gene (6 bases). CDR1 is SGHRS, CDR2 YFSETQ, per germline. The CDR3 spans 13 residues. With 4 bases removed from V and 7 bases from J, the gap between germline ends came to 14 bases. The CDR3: CASSPRDIREAFF. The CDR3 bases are TGCGCCAGCAGCCCAAGGGACATTCGTGAAGCTTTCTTT.

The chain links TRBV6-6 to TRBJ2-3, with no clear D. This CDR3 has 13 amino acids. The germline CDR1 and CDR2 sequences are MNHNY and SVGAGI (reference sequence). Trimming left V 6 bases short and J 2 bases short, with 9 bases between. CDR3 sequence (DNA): TGTGCCAGCAGGAACGGCGACACAGATACGCAGTATTTT. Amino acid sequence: CASRNGDTDTQYF.

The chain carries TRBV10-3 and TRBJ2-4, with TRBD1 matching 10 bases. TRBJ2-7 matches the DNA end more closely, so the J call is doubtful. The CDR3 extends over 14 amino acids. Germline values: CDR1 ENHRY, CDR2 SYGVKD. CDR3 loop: CAIKKGQGTCEQYF. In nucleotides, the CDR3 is TGTGCCATCAAAAAGGGACAGGGGACCTGCGAGCAGTACTTC.

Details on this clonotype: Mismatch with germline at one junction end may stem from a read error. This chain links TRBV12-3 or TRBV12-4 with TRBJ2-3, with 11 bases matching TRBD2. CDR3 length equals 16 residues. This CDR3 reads CASSLSLAGGTDTRYF. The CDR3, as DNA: TGTGCCAGCAGTTTGTCCCTAGCGGGAGGTACAGATACGCGGTATTTT.

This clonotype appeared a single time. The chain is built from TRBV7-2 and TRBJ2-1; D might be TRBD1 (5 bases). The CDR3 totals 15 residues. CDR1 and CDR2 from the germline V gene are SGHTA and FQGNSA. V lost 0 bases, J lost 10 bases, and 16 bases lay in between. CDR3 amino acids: CASSLADTLSYEQFF. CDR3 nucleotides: TGTGCCAGCAGCTTAGCGGACACTCTATCTTACGAGCAGTTCTTC. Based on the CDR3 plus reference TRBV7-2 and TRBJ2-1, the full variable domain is GAGVSQSPSNKVTEKGKDVELRCDPISGHTALYWYRQSLGQGLEFLIYFQGNSAPDKSGLPSDRFSAERTGGSVSTLTIQRTQQEDSAVYLCASSLADTLSYEQFFGPGTRLTVL.

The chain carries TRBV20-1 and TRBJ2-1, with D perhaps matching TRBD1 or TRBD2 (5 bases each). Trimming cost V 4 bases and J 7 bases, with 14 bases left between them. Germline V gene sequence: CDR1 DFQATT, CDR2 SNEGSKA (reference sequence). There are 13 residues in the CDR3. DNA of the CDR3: TGCAGTGCTACGGGGCTAGCAGTGAATGAGCAGTTCTTC. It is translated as CSATGLAVNEQFF.

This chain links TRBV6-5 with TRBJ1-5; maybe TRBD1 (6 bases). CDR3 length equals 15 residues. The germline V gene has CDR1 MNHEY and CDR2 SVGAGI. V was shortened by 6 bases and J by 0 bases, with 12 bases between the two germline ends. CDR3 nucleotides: TGTGCCAGCAGCCTGACAGGTTATAGCAATCAGCCCCAGCATTTT. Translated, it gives CASSLTGYSNQPQHF.

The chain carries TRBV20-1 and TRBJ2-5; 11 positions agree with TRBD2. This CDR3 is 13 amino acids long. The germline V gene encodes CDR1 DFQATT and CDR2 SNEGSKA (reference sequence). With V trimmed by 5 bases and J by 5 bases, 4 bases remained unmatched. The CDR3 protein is CSAFSGRGETQYF. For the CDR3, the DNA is TGCAGTGCTTTTAGCGGGAGGGGTGAGACCCAGTACTTC.

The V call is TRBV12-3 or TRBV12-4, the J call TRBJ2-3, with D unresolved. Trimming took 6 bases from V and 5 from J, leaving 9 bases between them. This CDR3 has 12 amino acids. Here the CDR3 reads CASSPSRDTQYF. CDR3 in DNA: TGTGCCAGCAGCCCCTCCAGAGATACGCAGTATTTT.

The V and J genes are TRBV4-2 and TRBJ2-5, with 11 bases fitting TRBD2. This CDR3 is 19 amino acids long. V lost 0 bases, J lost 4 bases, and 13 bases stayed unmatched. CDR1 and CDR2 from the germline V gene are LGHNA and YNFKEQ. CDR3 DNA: TGTGCCAGCAGCCAAGACCCGGGACTAGCGGACCTATATGGAGAGACCCAGTACTTC. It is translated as CASSQDPGLADLYGETQYF.

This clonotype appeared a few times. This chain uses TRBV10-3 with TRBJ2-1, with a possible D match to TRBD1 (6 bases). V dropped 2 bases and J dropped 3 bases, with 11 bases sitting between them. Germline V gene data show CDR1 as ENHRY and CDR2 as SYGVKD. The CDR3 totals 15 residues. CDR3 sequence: CAISEDGGDYNEQFF. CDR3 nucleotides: TGTGCCATCAGTGAGGATGGGGGCGACTACAATGAGCAGTTCTTC.

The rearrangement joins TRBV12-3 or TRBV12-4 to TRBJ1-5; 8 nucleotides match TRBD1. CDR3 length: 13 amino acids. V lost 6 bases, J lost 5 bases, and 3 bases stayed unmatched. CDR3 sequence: CASRKQGDQPQHF. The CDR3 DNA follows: TGTGCCAGCAGGAAACAGGGGGATCAGCCCCAGCATTTT.

The CDR3, as DNA: TGTGCCAGCAGGAGGGACGTCAATTTCGAAGCTTTCTTT. Its protein product is CASRRDVNFEAFF. The chain combines TRBV2 with TRBJ1-1; possibly TRBD1 for D (5 bases). Germline CDR1 reads SNHLY; CDR2 reads FYNNEI. The CDR3 runs to 13 residues. Trimming stripped 6 bases from V and 8 bases from J, with 16 bases between.

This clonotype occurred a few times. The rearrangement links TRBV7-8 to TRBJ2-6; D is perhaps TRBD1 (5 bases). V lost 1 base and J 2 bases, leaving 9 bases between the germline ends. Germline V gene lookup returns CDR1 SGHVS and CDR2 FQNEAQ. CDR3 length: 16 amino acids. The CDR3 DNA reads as TGTGCCAGCAGCTTAGTAGGGGCGGCTGGGGCCAACGTCCTGACTTTC. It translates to CASSLVGAAGANVLTF.

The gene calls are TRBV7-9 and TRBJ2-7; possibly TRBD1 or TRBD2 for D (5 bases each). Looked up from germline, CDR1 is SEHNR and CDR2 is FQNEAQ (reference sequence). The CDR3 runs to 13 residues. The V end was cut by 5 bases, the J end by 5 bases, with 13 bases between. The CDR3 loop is CASSGTELNEQYF. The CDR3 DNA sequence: TGTGCCAGCAGCGGGACCGAACTTAACGAGCAGTACTTC.

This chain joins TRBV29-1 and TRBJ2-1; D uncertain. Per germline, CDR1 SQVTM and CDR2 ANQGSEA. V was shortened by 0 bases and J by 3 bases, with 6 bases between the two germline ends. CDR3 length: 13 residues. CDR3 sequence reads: CSVEEAVYNEQFF. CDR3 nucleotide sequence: TGCAGCGTTGAAGAGGCGGTCTACAATGAGCAGTTCTTC.

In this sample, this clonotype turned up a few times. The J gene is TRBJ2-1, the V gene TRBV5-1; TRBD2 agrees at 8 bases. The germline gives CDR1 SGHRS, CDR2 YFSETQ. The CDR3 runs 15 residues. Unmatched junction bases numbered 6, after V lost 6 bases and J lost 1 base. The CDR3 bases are TGCGCCAGCACGGTGCGGGGGGAATCCTACAATGAGCAGTTCTTC. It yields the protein CASTVRGESYNEQFF. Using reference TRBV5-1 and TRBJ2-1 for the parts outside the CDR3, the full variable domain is KAGVTQTPRYLIKTRGQQVTLSCSPISGHRSVSWYQQTPGQGLQFLFEYFSETQRNKGNFPGRFSGRQFSNSRSEMNVSTLELGDSALYLCASTVRGESYNEQFFGPGTRLTVL.